This T cell receptor beta chain originates from a study of blood T cell repertoires in COVID-19. Study background: The United States, Italy and Spain provided the acute and convalescent COVID-19 samples. In each case, the material was cDNA or gDNA derived from T cells, B-cell-depleted T cells, or PBMCs.

In the authors' methods: Estimates of nucleated cell counts were drawn from the amplification of reference gene primers. Libraries were prepared by immunoSEQ multiplex PCR; TCRdb keeps only in-frame clonotypes and omits some of them. V and J calls and clone size are those listed in that table; D and trimming were worked out from the DNA. In the table there are 95,000 or so clones, around 87% of which are singletons. Looked up from germline, CDR1 is SNHLY and CDR2 is FYNNEI. The CDR3 has 13 amino acids. The V and J ends lost 0 bases and 8 bases respectively, with 7 bases between them. J is TRBJ1-4 and V is TRBV2; D not certain. The clonotype originates from a human donor in a cohort sampled during active COVID-19. Sequenced material: peripheral blood. CDR3 in DNA: TGTGCCAGCAGTGAAGCGCGAGGGGAAAAACTGTTTTTT. This sequence encodes CASSEARGEKLFF.